What follows are 28 T cell receptor beta chains derived from one specimen sequenced in a study of technical replicates of blood from a handful of donors. Profiling relied on immunoSEQ multiplex PCR, and the TCRdb table lists in-frame clones only, not all of them. The table has about 95,000 clones, about 95% seen once. Sequencing input: T cells isolated from PBMCs. These receptors were taken from a human donor in good health.

The sample holds one count of this clone. The V call is TRBV6-5, the J call TRBJ1-1, with a weak D call TRBD1 (6 bases). V lost 4 bases, J lost 1 base, and 10 bases lay in between. This CDR3 comprises 14 residues. The V gene's germline CDR1 is MNHEY and CDR2 SVGAGI. This chain's CDR3 is CASSLGTKNTEAFF. The CDR3, as DNA: TGTGCCAGCAGTTTAGGGACAAAGAACACTGAAGCTTTCTTT.

The gene calls are TRBV10-2 and TRBJ2-1, with 11 bases matching TRBD2. The CDR3 is 15 residues long. Germline CDR1 is WSHSY and CDR2 is SAAADI. Trimming removed 2 bases from V and 4 bases from J; junction bases left unmatched: 1. CDR3 nucleotide sequence: TGCGCCAGCAGTGAGAGGACTAGCGGGTACAATGAGCAGTTCTTC. This gives the protein CASSERTSGYNEQFF.

The gene calls are TRBV9 and TRBJ1-4; the match to TRBD1 covers 12 bases. Germline CDR1 reads SGDLS; CDR2 reads YYNGEE. The CDR3 runs to 15 residues. Trimming cost V 2 bases and J 6 bases; bases outside gene matches: 2. CDR3 coding DNA: TGTGCCAGCAGCGTGGGACAGGGGGCGCATGAAAAACTGTTTTTT. Translated, it gives CASSVGQGAHEKLFF. Based on the CDR3 plus reference TRBV9 and TRBJ1-4, the full variable domain is DSGVTQTPKHLITATGQRVTLRCSPRSGDLSVYWYQQSLDQGLQFLIQYYNGEERAKGNILERFSAQQFPDLHSELNLSSLELGDSALYFCASSVGQGAHEKLFFGSGTQLSVL.

The chain employs TRBV6-5 and TRBJ1-1; D ambiguous. Germline-derived CDR1 and CDR2 are MNHEY and SVGAGI. Trimming removed 8 bases from V and 1 base from J, with 17 bases in between. The CDR3 spans 15 residues. The CDR3 coding sequence is TGTGCCAGCCCTAAACCTTCACAGTGGAACACTGAAGCTTTCTTT. Protein sequence: CASPKPSQWNTEAFF.

This clone appeared once. The gene calls are TRBV6-5 and TRBJ2-5; the D is unclear. The CDR3 covers 13 residues. Trimming took off 0 bases at V and 4 bases at J, with 6 bases between the two ends. The germline CDR1 and CDR2 sequences are MNHEY and SVGAGI. The CDR3 region has the DNA TGTGCCAGCAGTTACTCAACGGTAGAGACCCAGTACTTC. Protein: CASSYSTVETQYF.

This rearrangement joins TRBV5-4 to TRBJ1-1, with D possibly being TRBD1 (6 bases). Germline V CDR1 and CDR2: SGHNT, YYREEE (reference sequence). V lost 0 bases, J lost 3 bases, and 18 bases lay in between. The length of the CDR3 is 17 residues. CDR3 DNA: TGTGCCAGCAGCTTGGGTGGGACAAGTTACCGTGACACTGAAGCTTTCTTT. Amino acid sequence: CASSLGGTSYRDTEAFF.

The CDR3 sequence: CASSITSSYEQYF. CDR3 nucleotide sequence: TGTGCCAGCAGCATTACTAGCAGCTACGAGCAGTACTTC. The chain joins TRBV7-2 to TRBJ2-7; the D gene is possibly TRBD2 (6 bases). Germline loops: CDR1 SGHTA, CDR2 FQGNSA. Trimming took off 5 bases at V and 3 bases at J, with 11 bases between the two ends. The CDR3 runs 13 residues.

This clone was seen just once. The genes are TRBV18 and TRBJ2-7; 8 positions match TRBD1. Germline V gives CDR1 KGHSH, CDR2 LQKENI. The V segment lost 5 bases and the J segment 2 bases; nucleotides outside the gene matches: 5. The CDR3 is 14 amino acids. The CDR3 coding sequence is TGTGCCAGCTCATCCGGGACAGGCCCCTACGAGCAGTACTTC. Translation: CASSSGTGPYEQYF.

The genes are TRBV7-6 and TRBJ2-2, with TRBD2 identical over 9 bases. CDR1 is SGHVS, CDR2 FNYEAQ, per germline. The CDR3 contains 14 residues. J was trimmed by 5 bases and V by 5 bases; bases with no gene match: 3. The CDR3 here is CASSPSGNTGELFF. CDR3 DNA sequence: TGTGCCAGCAGCCCTAGCGGGAATACCGGGGAGCTGTTTTTT. Full variable domain (outside the CDR3, taken from reference TRBV7-6 and TRBJ2-2): GAGVSQSPRYKVTKRGQDVALRCDPISGHVSLYWYRQALGQGPEFLTYFNYEAQQDKSGLPNDRFSAERPEGSISTLTIQRTEQRDSAMYRCASSPSGNTGELFFGEGSRLTVL.

This chain joins TRBV13 and TRBJ1-2; D remains unclear. CDR3 length: 13 amino acids. V gave up 6 bases and J gave up 2 bases, with 10 bases separating them. Germline CDR1 and CDR2: PRHDT and FYEKMQ (reference sequence). CDR3 sequence reads: CASSSGLNYGYTF. In DNA form, the CDR3 reads TGTGCCAGCAGTTCCGGGTTAAACTATGGCTACACCTTC.

The rearrangement joins TRBV27 to TRBJ2-1; TRBD2 matches at 9 bases. The V segment lost 5 bases and the J segment 6 bases; nucleotides outside the gene matches: 11. CDR3 length: 16 amino acids. CDR1 and CDR2 (germline): MNHEY, SMNVEV (reference sequence). CDR3 loop: CASSPLLAGGPNEQFF. CDR3 DNA sequence: TGTGCCAGCAGTCCCCTCCTGGCGGGAGGGCCCAATGAGCAGTTCTTC.

V gene TRBV5-1 combines with J gene TRBJ1-5, with 7 nucleotides matching TRBD1. Germline-derived CDR1 and CDR2 are SGHRS and YFSETQ. The V segment lost 4 bases and the J segment 3 bases; nucleotides outside the gene matches: 7. This CDR3 has 15 amino acids. The DNA of the CDR3 is TGCGCCAGCAGCATAACAGGGGATAACAATCAGCCCCAGCATTTT. Amino acid sequence: CASSITGDNNQPQHF.

The chain is built from TRBV11-2 and TRBJ1-4; TRBD1 matches 12 bases. This CDR3 is built from 19 residues. CDR1 and CDR2 (germline): SGHAT, FQNNGV. J gave up 3 bases and V 3 bases, and 11 bases lay outside the gene matches. The CDR3 bases are TGTGCCAGCAGCTTTCGAGGGGGACAGGGGGCGTCGGCTAATGAAAAACTGTTTTTT. It codes for CASSFRGGQGASANEKLFF.

This clone is a singleton in its sample. The chain links TRBV4-1 to TRBJ1-3; 7 bases agree with TRBD1. The V segment lost 2 bases and the J segment 6 bases; nucleotides outside the gene matches: 7. Germline V gene lookup returns CDR1 MGHRA and CDR2 YSYEKL. The CDR3 spans 15 residues. The CDR3 loop is CASSQILQGENTIYF. The CDR3 coding sequence is TGCGCCAGCAGCCAAATCCTCCAGGGGGAAAACACCATATATTTT.

The chain couples TRBV9 to TRBJ1-4, with D maybe TRBD1 (6 bases). The CDR3 is 14 amino acids. CDR1 is SGDLS and CDR2 is YYNGEE in the germline V gene. Trimming removed 4 bases from V and 5 bases from J, with 12 bases in between. The CDR3 sequence is CASSREQGNEKLFF. The CDR3 DNA follows: TGTGCCAGCAGCCGCGAACAGGGCAATGAAAAACTGTTTTTT.

The CDR3, as DNA: TGCGCCAGCAGCTTGAGTACAGGGGTGGACGAGCAGTACTTC. Its protein is CASSLSTGVDEQYF. The rearrangement uses TRBV5-1 and TRBJ2-5, with 7 bases aligning to TRBD1. The end of the DNA fits TRBJ2-7 better, so the J call may be wrong. In germline, CDR1 is SGHRS, CDR2 YFSETQ. The CDR3 spans 14 residues.

The V gene is TRBV27, the J gene TRBJ2-1; 11 positions agree with TRBD2. CDR3 length: 15 residues. With V trimmed by 5 bases and J by 5 bases, 5 bases remained unmatched. Germline CDR1 is MNHEY and CDR2 is SMNVEV (reference sequence). As DNA, the CDR3 is TGTGCCAGCAGTCCGACTAGCGGGACCCACAATGAGCAGTTCTTC. Protein sequence: CASSPTSGTHNEQFF.

This clone was picked up one time. This chain uses TRBV15 with TRBJ2-7; perhaps TRBD1 as D (5 bases). The CDR3 is 14 residues long. Per the germline V gene, CDR1 is LNHNV and CDR2 is YYDKDF (reference sequence). The ends were cut back, 0 bases at V and 4 bases at J, with 10 bases in the middle. In DNA, the CDR3 is TGTGCCACCAGCAGAGAGAAGACAGCATACGAGCAGTACTTC. This encodes CATSREKTAYEQYF.

The chain employs TRBV5-6 and TRBJ1-2, with D possibly TRBD1 on 5 matching bases. This CDR3 is 14 amino acids long. CDR1 is SGHDT and CDR2 is YYEEEE in the germline V gene. Deletions cut 4 bases from V and 2 bases from J, with 12 bases between. The CDR3 sequence is CASSPAPGNYGYTF. CDR3 nucleotide sequence: TGTGCCAGCAGCCCGGCACCAGGGAACTATGGCTACACCTTC.

The chain recombines TRBV13 with TRBJ2-3, with 8 bases identical to TRBD2. The germline V gene has CDR1 PRHDT and CDR2 FYEKMQ (reference sequence). With V trimmed by 1 base and J by 5 bases, 5 bases remained unmatched. The CDR3 totals 15 residues. The CDR3 sequence is CASSLAGGQEDTQYF. The CDR3 DNA reads as TGTGCCAGCAGCTTAGCGGGAGGGCAAGAAGATACGCAGTATTTT.

This clone was found a few times. Relative to the germline gene, one junction end is altered; a read error may explain this. The chain has TRBV7-7 and TRBJ1-2, with 8 bases aligning to TRBD1. CDR1 is SSHAT and CDR2 is FNYEAQ in the germline V gene (reference sequence). This CDR3 region has 13 residues. This CDR3 reads CASSPQGAFGYTF. The CDR3 region has the DNA TGTGCTAGCAGCCCCCAGGGGGCATTTGGCTACACCTTC.

The genes are TRBV6-1 and TRBJ2-7; 11 bases match TRBD2. V shed 7 bases and J 6 bases; nucleotides not matched to a gene: 11. The germline V gene encodes CDR1 MNHNS and CDR2 SASEGT. The CDR3 has 15 amino acids. DNA of the CDR3: TGTGCCAGCACTTTCTACACTAGCGGGAGCGGCGAGCAGTACTTC. Translation gives CASTFYTSGSGEQYF.

The rearrangement joins TRBV27 to TRBJ1-1, with D possibly matching TRBD1 (6 bases). CDR3 length equals 15 residues. The germline V and J ends were trimmed by 3 bases and 4 bases, with 15 bases remaining between them. Germline CDR1 and CDR2: MNHEY and SMNVEV (reference sequence). The CDR3 loop reads CASSFSGTGSTEAFF. CDR3 coding DNA: TGTGCCAGCAGTTTTTCGGGAACAGGGAGCACTGAAGCTTTCTTT.

The chain carries TRBV15 and TRBJ2-7; D uncertain. This CDR3 spans 14 amino acids. Germline V gene data show CDR1 as LNHNV and CDR2 as YYDKDF (reference sequence). Trimming took 0 bases from V and 0 from J, leaving 6 bases between them. CDR3 DNA sequence: TGTGCCACCAGCAGAGAATTCAGCTCCTACGAGCAGTACTTC. Its translation: CATSREFSSYEQYF.

The chain uses TRBV27 and TRBJ2-5; 9 bases align to TRBD1. With V trimmed by 1 base and J by 7 bases, 7 bases remained unmatched. Germline V gene lookup returns CDR1 MNHEY and CDR2 SMNVEV (reference sequence). This CDR3 has 15 residues. The CDR3, as DNA: TGTGCCAGCAGTTTATGGGGGACAGGGTTAGTGACCCAGTACTTC. It is translated as CASSLWGTGLVTQYF.

J is TRBJ1-3 and V is TRBV7-2; TRBD1 might be the D (5 bases). Trimming shortened V by 5 bases and J by 1 base, and 9 bases separated the two germline ends. The CDR3 is 14 amino acids. CDR1 and CDR2 (germline): SGHTA, FQGNSA. The CDR3 loop is CASSHGGSGNTIYF. For the CDR3, the DNA is TGTGCCAGCAGCCACGGGGGTTCTGGAAACACCATATATTTT.

This rearrangement joins TRBV11-3 to TRBJ1-2; D is possibly TRBD1 (6 bases). The V end was cut by 5 bases, the J end by 6 bases, with 19 bases between. CDR3 length: 15 residues. Germline assignment: CDR1 SGHNT and CDR2 YENEEA. The CDR3 protein is CASSRGTGRGDGYTF. Written as DNA, the CDR3 is TGTGCCAGCAGCCGGGGTACAGGGAGGGGAGATGGCTACACCTTC.

This sequence joins TRBV2 and TRBJ2-7; D gene unclear. CDR1 is SNHLY and CDR2 is FYNNEI in the germline V gene. The CDR3 covers 14 residues. V was pared by 7 bases and J by 6 bases, with 19 bases between. For the CDR3, the DNA is TGTGCCAGCATCCTGCGGAGCCTGGCGAGCGAGCAGTACTTC. It codes for CASILRSLASEQYF.